Given below is one T cell receptor (beta chain) in context. The antigen this receptor binds is unknown. No qualities accompany the bases; no much larger clone lies one base away. cDNA synthesis used template-switch 5'RACE with a primer carrying a 10-nucleotide random unique molecular identifier tagging each TCR transcript. Over 190 million TCR-beta sequences, covering 15-18 subjects, were produced in each sequencing run. Total RNA was extracted with the RNeasy kit. The KAPA Real-time Library Amplification kit was used to amplify TCR-beta VDJ regions with primers for the TCR constant region and the 5'RACE anchor. A first PCR added sample indexes and Illumina adaptors, after which a second PCR increased the library yield. After Ampure bead purification, the TCR product of roughly 650 bp was size-selected on a 2% E-gel SizeSelection system. Library quality was checked on a Bioanalyzer, concentration was measured with Qubit, and libraries were quantified with the Kapa Library Quantification kit before pooling. Paired-end 2 x 150 bp sequencing of the libraries was performed on an Illumina HiSeq 2500. To increase sequence diversity, about 25-31% phiX was spiked into each library pool. The original methods were these. The quality-filtered reads were processed with the UMI-based MiGEC pipeline, whose error correction step removed more than 85% of the raw TCR sequences. IMGT germline references were used for aligning VDJ genes, and each clonotype was defined as a unique CDR3 amino acid sequence together with its V-J genes. Clonal expansion, Shannon diversity and CDR3 relatedness were evaluated with VDJtools (CalcPairwiseDistances, ClusterSamples), while phylogenetic trees were built in CLCbio workbench. Expanded clones were defined as having at least 8 unique UMIs, based on coefficient-of-variation modelling across technical triplicates. The public reads were reprocessed in TCRdb via fastp at Q25 and MiXCR, keeping in-frame beta chains. Each entry is one CDR3 protein sequence, shown with its most common DNA and genes. These V and J calls derive from TCRdb rather than the authors' analysis. The sample table contains under 100,000 distinct CDR3 sequences; only one count was recorded for 13% of them. The leading ten clones occupy 5% of the sample.

The CDR3 holds 16 amino acids from the cysteine to the phenylalanine. Of the read, only the CDR3 DNA is kept; its 48 bases are in frame from base 1. Looking up the germline V gene (reference sequence) yields CDR1 SEHNR and CDR2 FQNEAQ. Deletion took 1 base off V and 0 bases off J, with a span of 13 bases between the germline ends. The data belong to a study of neurological immune-mediated disorders (dated by TCRdb to between 2018 and 2021). Notes on the research overall: Peripheral blood TCR-beta repertoires from patients with HTLV-I-associated myelopathy (HAM/TSP), patients with multiple sclerosis, and healthy controls were compared in the study using UMI-based sequencing. The approximately 100 TCR-beta libraries included longitudinal samples, technical triplicates and paired sorted CD4+ and CD8+ T-cell subsets alongside PBMC samples. Each longitudinal HAM/TSP and healthy donor was sampled at 3 time-points spaced at about 3-40 month intervals. Of the approximately 65 subjects in the cohort, around 15 were HAM/TSP patients, about 34 were multiple sclerosis patients, and approximately 20 were healthy controls. The full study reports these points: Expanded clones from different subjects shared no identical CDR3 amino acid sequences, which suggests that TCR-beta repertoires were private in all groups. TCR clonal expansion was highest in HAM/TSP patients and lowest in MS patients, with MS patients falling below even healthy controls.

The time point label, as the study defines it: longitudinal time-point 2. Unsorted PBMC libraries were generated from 2 million PBMCs stored in RNAlater at -80 °C until RNA extraction. Peripheral blood was subjected to Ficoll-Hypaque density gradient centrifugation to isolate PBMCs, which were then cryopreserved in liquid nitrogen. Here the chain combines TRBV7-9 and TRBJ2-7; the D gene is possibly TRBD1 or TRBD2, each agreeing over 5 bases. Specimen: PBMCs. This TCR was recovered from a female donor with HTLV-1-associated myelopathy (HAM/TSP). The CDR3 region: CASSLVRGLSSYEQYF. DNA sequence: TGTGCCAGCAGCTTAGTACGGGGCCTGAGCTCCTACGAGCAGTACTTC.